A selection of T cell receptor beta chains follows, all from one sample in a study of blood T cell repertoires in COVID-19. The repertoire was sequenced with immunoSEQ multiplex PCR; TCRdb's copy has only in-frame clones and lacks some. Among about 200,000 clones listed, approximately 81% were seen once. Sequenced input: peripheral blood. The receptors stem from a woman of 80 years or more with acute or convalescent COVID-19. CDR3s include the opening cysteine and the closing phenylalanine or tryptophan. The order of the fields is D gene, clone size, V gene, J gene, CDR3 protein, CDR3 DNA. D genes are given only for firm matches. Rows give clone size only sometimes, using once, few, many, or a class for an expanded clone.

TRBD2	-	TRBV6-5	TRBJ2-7	CASGREGGAYEQYF	TGTGCCAGCGGCCGGGAGGGCGGCGCCTACGAGCAGTACTTC
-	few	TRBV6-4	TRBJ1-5	CASSDSRDTFSNQPQHF	TGTGCCAGCAGTGACTCGAGAGACACCTTTAGCAATCAGCCCCAGCATTTT
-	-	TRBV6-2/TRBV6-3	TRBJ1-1	CASSRPHEGTEAFF	TGTGCCAGCAGTCGACCCCACGAGGGCACTGAAGCTTTCTTT
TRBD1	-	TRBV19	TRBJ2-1	CASSMVGTGVNNEQFF	TGTGCCAGTAGTATGGTAGGGACAGGGGTTAACAATGAGCAGTTCTTC
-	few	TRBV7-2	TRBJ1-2	CASSSPVSNYGYTF	TGTGCCAGCAGCTCGCCGGTCTCTAACTATGGCTACACCTTC
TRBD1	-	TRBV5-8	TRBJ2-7	CASSLAGGLSYEQYF	TGTGCCAGCAGCTTGGCAGGGGGCCTCTCTTACGAGCAGTACTTC
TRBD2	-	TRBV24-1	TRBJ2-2	CATRPGLAGAGELFF	TGTGCCACCAGACCGGGACTAGCGGGAGCCGGGGAGCTGTTTTTT
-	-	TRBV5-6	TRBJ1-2	CASTLPSNYGYTF	TGTGCCAGCACCCTTCCTTCTAACTATGGCTACACCTTC
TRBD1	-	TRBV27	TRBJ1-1	CASSPHPTGRRTEAFF	TGTGCCAGCAGTCCCCACCCGACAGGGAGGAGGACTGAAGCTTTCTTT
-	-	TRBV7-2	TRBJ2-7	CASSFETERNYEQYF	TGTGCCAGCAGTTTTGAGACGGAGCGTAACTACGAGCAGTACTTC
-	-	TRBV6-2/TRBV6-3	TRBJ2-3	CASSYGPGVSTDTQYF	TGTGCCAGCAGTTATGGGCCGGGAGTCAGCACAGATACGCAGTATTTT
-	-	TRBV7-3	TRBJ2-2	CATRQSNTGELFF	TGTGCCACCAGACAGTCGAACACCGGGGAGCTGTTTTTT
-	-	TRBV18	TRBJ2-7	CASSPNSYEQYF	TGTGCCAGCTCACCCAACTCCTACGAGCAGTACTTC
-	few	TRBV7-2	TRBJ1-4	CASRPQGGSEKLFF	TGTGCCAGCAGACCTCAGGGAGGGAGTGAAAAACTGTTTTTT
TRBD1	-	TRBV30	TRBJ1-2	CAWMDRADGYTF	TGTGCCTGGATGGACAGGGCTGATGGCTACACCTTC
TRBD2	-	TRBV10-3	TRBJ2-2	CAITPTSGSFKTGELFF	TGTGCCATCACCCCGACTAGCGGGAGTTTCAAGACCGGGGAGCTGTTTTTT
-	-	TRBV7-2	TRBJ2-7	CASSLRREDEQYF	TGTGCCAGCAGCTTAAGGAGGGAGGACGAGCAGTACTTC
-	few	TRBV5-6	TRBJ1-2	CASSSGLSLSLNYGYTF	TGTGCCAGCAGCTCGGGACTCTCACTCTCCCTTAACTATGGCTACACCTTC
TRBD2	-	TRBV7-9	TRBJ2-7	CASSASGTSGRWYEQYF	TGTGCCAGCAGCGCCTCCGGGACTAGCGGGAGGTGGTACGAGCAGTACTTC
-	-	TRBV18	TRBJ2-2	CASSQTGRNTGELFF	TGTGCCAGCTCACAAACAGGGAGGAACACCGGGGAGCTGTTTTTT
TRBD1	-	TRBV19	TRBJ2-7	CASRGQGADEQYF	TGTGCCAGTAGAGGACAGGGGGCCGACGAGCAGTACTTC
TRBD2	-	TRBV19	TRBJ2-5	CASSTVAGGLETQYF	TGTGCCAGTAGTACGGTAGCGGGGGGTTTAGAGACCCAGTACTTC
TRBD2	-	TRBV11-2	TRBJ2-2	CASSLFAGTSGTGELFF	TGTGCCAGCTCTCTATTCGCCGGGACTAGCGGTACCGGGGAGCTGTTTTTT
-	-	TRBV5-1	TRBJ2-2	CASRPTANTGELFF	TGCGCCAGCAGACCTACCGCGAACACCGGGGAGCTGTTTTTT